What follows are 9 T cell receptor beta chains derived from one specimen sequenced in a study of graft-versus-host responses after intestinal transplantation. Assay used: immunoSEQ multiplex PCR; TCRdb lists only in-frame clones, some missing. The sample carries 90,000 to 150,000 clones, 85% to 95% recorded once. The antigens these receptors bind are not known. The sample was unstimulated CD4+ T cells sorted from spleen or lymph node cells, taken before intestinal transplant. These receptors were collected from a human donor who received an intestinal transplant.

The chain couples TRBV5-4 to TRBJ2-1; D is tentatively TRBD1 or TRBD2 (5 bases each). The CDR3 contains 15 residues. Looked up from germline, CDR1 is SGHNT and CDR2 is YYREEE (reference sequence). V shed 9 bases and J shed 2 bases, with 18 bases lying between them. CDR3: CATRGQTRTYNEQFF. DNA of the CDR3: TGTGCCACCCGGGGCCAAACGAGGACCTACAATGAGCAGTTCTTC.

This sequence joins TRBV7-2 and TRBJ1-3, with 9 bases lining up with TRBD1. This CDR3 has 15 amino acids. In germline, CDR1 is SGHTA, CDR2 FQGNSA. V trimming: 5 bases; J trimming: 8 bases; junction bases outside the gene matches: 10. DNA for the CDR3: TGTGCCAGCAGCCCCGAGGGACAGGGTGGGGACACCATATATTTT. It codes for CASSPEGQGGDTIYF.

The genes are TRBV6-5 and TRBJ2-7, with D possibly TRBD1 on 6 matching bases. V shed 2 bases and J shed 1 base, with 12 bases lying between them. The germline CDR1 and CDR2 sequences are MNHEY and SVGAGI. The CDR3 covers 15 residues. Written as DNA, the CDR3 is TGTGCCAGCAGTTACAAGGGACACTGGTCCTACGAGCAGTACTTC. Protein sequence: CASSYKGHWSYEQYF.

This sequence joins TRBV10-3 and TRBJ2-7, with TRBD2 matching over 9 bases. Germline lookup yields CDR1 ENHRY and CDR2 SYGVKD. This CDR3 spans 13 amino acids. The V segment lost 9 bases and the J segment 5 bases; nucleotides outside the gene matches: 8. CDR3 region: CAIVGGGGNEQYF. In DNA form, the CDR3 reads TGTGCCATTGTTGGCGGGGGGGGCAACGAGCAGTACTTC.

This chain links TRBV29-1 with TRBJ1-5; 7 bases map to TRBD1. The V segment lost 5 bases and the J segment 0 bases; nucleotides outside the gene matches: 4. This CDR3 has 14 residues. CDR1 and CDR2 from the germline V gene are SQVTM and ANQGSEA. The CDR3 reads CSVSQGVSNQPQHF. CDR3 DNA: TGCAGCGTTAGCCAGGGGGTTAGCAATCAGCCCCAGCATTTT.

V is TRBV6-5 and J is TRBJ2-7; D is possibly TRBD2 (5 bases). Trimming stripped 0 bases from V and 6 bases from J, with 12 bases between. CDR3 length equals 14 residues. The V gene's germline CDR1 is MNHEY and CDR2 SVGAGI. CDR3 residues: CASSYSSRRFEQYF. The CDR3 nucleotides read TGTGCCAGCAGTTACTCGAGTCGGAGGTTCGAGCAGTACTTC.

V and J are TRBV27 and TRBJ2-6; a weak D match, TRBD2 (5 bases). Per the germline V gene, CDR1 is MNHEY and CDR2 is SMNVEV (reference sequence). The CDR3 sequence is 14 residues long. Trimming stripped 5 bases from V and 4 bases from J, with 9 bases between. The CDR3 reads CASSPGGGANVLTF. DNA of the CDR3: TGTGCCAGCAGTCCCGGAGGAGGGGCCAACGTCCTGACTTTC.

The chain carries TRBV5-1 and TRBJ2-7; D remains ambiguous. CDR3 length: 13 residues. Trimming shortened V by 4 bases and J by 6 bases, and 14 bases separated the two germline ends. Germline CDR1 and CDR2: SGHRS and YFSETQ. The CDR3 protein is CASSGDGLVEQYF. The CDR3 DNA reads as TGCGCCAGCAGCGGGGATGGGTTAGTCGAGCAGTACTTC. The variable domain in full, with the rest retrieved from reference TRBV5-1 and TRBJ2-7, is KAGVTQTPRYLIKTRGQQVTLSCSPISGHRSVSWYQQTPGQGLQFLFEYFSETQRNKGNFPGRFSGRQFSNSRSEMNVSTLELGDSALYLCASSGDGLVEQYFGPGTRLTVT.

The V and J genes are TRBV18 and TRBJ2-7; D uncertain. Trimming cost V 2 bases and J 3 bases, with 14 bases left between them. The CDR3 is 15 amino acids. Looked up from germline, CDR1 is KGHSH and CDR2 is LQKENI. CDR3 nucleotide sequence: TGTGCCAGCTCACCAGATTATACAGTCTACTACGAGCAGTACTTC. Protein sequence: CASSPDYTVYYEQYF.